Below, 27 T cell receptor beta chains from the same sample are listed, as sequenced in a study of cytomegalovirus exposure and HLA in healthy donors. In the PCR, 60 Vbeta and 13 Jbeta primers were used. The repertoire was sequenced with immunoSEQ multiplex PCR; TCRdb's copy has only in-frame clones and lacks some. In the table there are 49,000 or so clones, around 81% of which are singletons. Sequenced input: PBMCs. These receptors were collected from a boy between 10 and 17 years old in good health and CMV-seropositive.

The V and J genes are TRBV10-3 and TRBJ1-5; 7 bases are a match to TRBD1. Germline assignment: CDR1 ENHRY and CDR2 SYGVKD. Losses at the gene ends were 0 bases for V and 0 bases for J; bases not matched to a gene: 2. This CDR3 region has 16 residues. CDR3 DNA: TGTGCCATCAGTGAGTCGACAGGGAGTAGCAATCAGCCCCAGCATTTT. Translation: CAISESTGSSNQPQHF.

The V and J genes are TRBV2 and TRBJ2-1, with 13 bases that match TRBD2. CDR1 and CDR2 (germline): SNHLY, FYNNEI. Germline trimming cut 4 bases from V and 5 bases from J; bases unmatched to any gene: 2. The CDR3 spans 15 residues. CDR3 in DNA: TGTGCCAGCAGTGCTGGGACTAGCGGGGACAATGAGCAGTTCTTC. Translating it yields CASSAGTSGDNEQFF.

The V call is TRBV7-9, the J call TRBJ1-2; 7 bases match TRBD1. From germline, CDR1 is SEHNR and CDR2 FQNEAQ (reference sequence). The CDR3 covers 11 residues. J was trimmed by 13 bases and V by 5 bases; bases with no gene match: 7. The CDR3 reads CASSGTGDCTF. The DNA of the CDR3 is TGTGCCAGCAGCGGCACAGGGGATTGCACCTTC.

The genes are TRBV21-1 and TRBJ1-1; TRBD1, the table's D call, was not compared with the DNA. TRBV21-1 is an annotated pseudogene. This CDR3 has 15 amino acids. The CDR3 reads CASSPRCGQNTEAFF. Written as DNA, the CDR3 is TGTGCCAGCAGCCCTCGGTGTGGGCAGAACACTGAAGCTTTCTTT.

The chain recombines TRBV19 with TRBJ1-6, with D tentatively TRBD1 (6 bases). The CDR3 covers 15 residues. From germline, CDR1 is LNHDA and CDR2 SQIVND (reference sequence). Trimming took 0 bases from V and 10 from J, leaving 13 bases between them. CDR3 coding DNA: TGTGCCAGTAGTATAGATAGGGGACAATTGTCACCCCTCCACTTT. It encodes CASSIDRGQLSPLHF.

This chain's CDR3 is CASSLAGIRGPRQTQYF. The CDR3 DNA sequence: TGCGCCAGCAGCTTGGCAGGAATCAGGGGGCCCCGGCAGACCCAGTACTTC. The chain couples TRBV5-1 to TRBJ2-5; 8 positions agree with TRBD1. This CDR3 spans 17 amino acids. The germline CDR1 and CDR2 sequences are SGHRS and YFSETQ. The trim removed 0 bases at V and 6 bases at J, leaving 13 bases unmatched.

V usage is TRBV28 and J usage is TRBJ1-1, with 9 bases fitting TRBD1. This CDR3 spans 15 amino acids. J lost 1 base, V lost 6 bases, and 6 bases had no gene match. Germline CDR1 and CDR2: MDHEN and SYDVKM. CDR3 residues: CASSKWDRANTEAFF. CDR3 DNA: TGTGCCAGCAGCAAATGGGACAGGGCGAACACTGAAGCTTTCTTT.

The chain recombines TRBV6-5 with TRBJ2-7; D is perhaps TRBD1 (5 bases). CDR3 size: 14 residues. With 6 bases removed from V and 4 bases from J, the gap between germline ends came to 16 bases. Germline CDR1 is MNHEY and CDR2 is SVGAGI. The DNA for the CDR3 is TGTGCCAGCAGACCCCGACAGATTCCTTACGAGCAGTACTTC. Translated, it gives CASRPRQIPYEQYF.

This clone turned up a few times. The V and J genes are TRBV6-5 and TRBJ1-5; no clear D. V was trimmed by 2 bases and J by 6 bases, leaving 14 bases between them. There are 15 residues in the CDR3. CDR1 is MNHEY and CDR2 is SVGAGI in the germline V gene. CDR3 sequence: CASSYGRTPGQPQHF. The DNA for the CDR3 is TGTGCCAGCAGTTACGGGAGGACTCCGGGTCAGCCCCAGCATTTT.

The sample holds one count of this clone. This sequence joins TRBV11-2 and TRBJ1-1, with D unclear. The CDR3 consists of 12 residues. V lost 6 bases, J lost 0 bases, and 5 bases lay in between. Germline CDR1 reads SGHAT; CDR2 reads FQNNGV. In DNA, the CDR3 is TGTGCCAGCAGAGAGCTGAACACTGAAGCTTTCTTT. Translating gives CASRELNTEAFF.

Here the CDR3 reads CATSREGQGNSPLHF. The CDR3 DNA is TGTGCCACCAGCAGAGAGGGACAGGGGAATTCACCCCTCCACTTT. This rearrangement joins TRBV15 to TRBJ1-6, with 10 bases matching TRBD1. The CDR3 contains 15 residues. Germline V gene sequence: CDR1 LNHNV, CDR2 YYDKDF (reference sequence). The ends lost 0 bases at V and 7 bases at J; junction bases unmatched: 0.

The table lists this clone with a count of one. This chain joins TRBV6-4 and TRBJ1-6, with 7 positions matching TRBD1. V dropped 6 bases and J dropped 6; count of bases not matched to a gene: 11. Germline V gives CDR1 MRHNA, CDR2 SNTAGT. The CDR3 contains 16 residues. Written as DNA, the CDR3 is TGTGCCAGCAGAGAACAGACAGGGATGGGTAATTCACCCCTCCACTTT. Amino acids: CASREQTGMGNSPLHF.

The chain employs TRBV5-5 and TRBJ1-2, with D perhaps matching TRBD1 (5 bases). V lost 3 bases and J 4 bases, leaving 10 bases between the germline ends. CDR1 is SGHKS and CDR2 is YYEKEE in the germline V gene (reference sequence). CDR3 size: 13 residues. The CDR3: CASSSTATYGYTF. The CDR3 nucleotides are TGTGCCAGCAGCTCGACAGCTACCTATGGCTACACCTTC.

The chain recombines TRBV7-3 with TRBJ2-5; 8 bases match TRBD2. V dropped 5 bases and J dropped 5; count of bases not matched to a gene: 7. Germline V gives CDR1 SGHTA, CDR2 FQGTGA. The CDR3 sequence is 14 residues long. CDR3 nucleotides: TGTGCCAGCAGCGTCAGGACTAGCAGGGAGACCCAGTACTTC. This sequence encodes CASSVRTSRETQYF.

The CDR3 reads CASSVAAGLNTEAFF. The CDR3 DNA reads TGTGCCAGCAGCGTAGCCGCGGGGTTGAACACTGAAGCTTTCTTT. The rearrangement links TRBV9 to TRBJ1-1; D call uncertain. Trimming stripped 0 bases from V and 0 bases from J, with 9 bases between. This CDR3 contains 15 residues. Germline values: CDR1 SGDLS, CDR2 YYNGEE.

The V gene is TRBV4-2, the J gene TRBJ2-3; 9 bases match TRBD2. V gave up 0 bases and J gave up 2 bases; unmatched junction bases: 6. Germline loops: CDR1 LGHNA, CDR2 YNFKEQ. The CDR3 is 17 residues long. The CDR3 coding sequence is TGTGCCAGCAGCCAAGATTTAGCGGGGGCCTTCACAGATACGCAGTATTTT. It yields the protein CASSQDLAGAFTDTQYF.

The gene calls are TRBV19 and TRBJ1-1; perhaps TRBD1 as D (6 bases). Germline CDR1 and CDR2: LNHDA and SQIVND (reference sequence). Trimming left V 6 bases short and J 7 bases short, with 18 bases between. The CDR3 runs to 14 residues. This CDR3 reads CASRMRQGLGEAFF. The CDR3 DNA is TGTGCCAGTAGGATGCGGCAGGGGCTCGGTGAAGCTTTCTTT.

This clone has more than one count but fewer than ten. This rearrangement joins TRBV5-1 to TRBJ2-5; D is unresolved. V lost 0 bases and J lost 5, with 5 bases in between. Looked up from germline, CDR1 is SGHRS and CDR2 is YFSETQ. CDR3 length: 12 residues. CDR3 residues: CASSLGPETQYF. CDR3 in DNA: TGCGCCAGCAGCTTGGGGCCCGAGACCCAGTACTTC.

This clone appeared a single time. This chain links TRBV4-1 with TRBJ1-2; D not certain. From germline, CDR1 is MGHRA and CDR2 YSYEKL. The CDR3 runs 14 residues. The V and J ends lost 4 bases and 6 bases respectively, with 15 bases between them. CDR3 in amino acids: CASSRRLGTDGYTF. The DNA of the CDR3 is TGCGCCAGCAGCCGAAGACTTGGCACCGATGGCTACACCTTC.

This clone appeared once. This chain uses TRBV11-2 with TRBJ2-7; TRBD1 is a possible D gene (5 bases). With 1 base removed from V and 7 bases from J, the gap between germline ends came to 14 bases. In germline, CDR1 is SGHAT, CDR2 FQNNGV. The CDR3 sequence is 14 residues long. Here the CDR3 DNA reads TGTGCCAGCAGCTTAGTAAACAGGCCGAGGGAGCAGTACTTC. It translates to CASSLVNRPREQYF.

The chain employs TRBV6-1 and TRBJ1-4; D may be TRBD1 (6 bases). Germline values: CDR1 MNHNS, CDR2 SASEGT. CDR3 length: 13 amino acids. V lost 6 bases, J lost 4 bases, and 9 bases lay in between. The CDR3 DNA reads as TGTGCCAGCAGACAGGGCCTTAATGAAAAACTGTTTTTT. Protein product: CASRQGLNEKLFF.

This rearrangement joins TRBV7-2 to TRBJ2-1, with TRBD2 matching 8 bases. This CDR3 has 16 amino acids. Looked up from germline, CDR1 is SGHTA and CDR2 is FQGNSA. The junction had 6 bases not matched to a gene; V was cut back by 4 bases and J by 1 base. The DNA for the CDR3 is TGTGCCAGCAGCTCAACGGGGGGGTTTTCCTACAATGAGCAGTTCTTC. It translates to CASSSTGGFSYNEQFF.

The chain carries TRBV5-1 and TRBJ1-1; weak D call: TRBD1 (5 bases). Germline V gene sequence: CDR1 SGHRS, CDR2 YFSETQ. V lost 4 bases and J lost 4, with 8 bases in between. CDR3 length: 12 amino acids. The CDR3 nucleotides are TGCGCCAGCAGCCGGGGGAGCACTGAAGCTTTCTTT. Its protein is CASSRGSTEAFF. Based on the CDR3 plus reference TRBV5-1 and TRBJ1-1, the full variable domain is KAGVTQTPRYLIKTRGQQVTLSCSPISGHRSVSWYQQTPGQGLQFLFEYFSETQRNKGNFPGRFSGRQFSNSRSEMNVSTLELGDSALYLCASSRGSTEAFFGQGTRLTVV.

V gene TRBV12-5 combines with J gene TRBJ2-5; D remains ambiguous. V lost 2 bases to trimming and J lost 1 base, with 8 bases between them. The CDR3 contains 14 residues. Germline CDR1 is LGHNT and CDR2 is FRNRAP. CDR3 in DNA: TGTGCTAGTGGTTTGTTGCAGGTCCAAGAGACCCAGTACTTC. It yields the protein CASGLLQVQETQYF.

V and J are TRBV11-2 and TRBJ2-5, with D maybe TRBD1 (5 bases). This CDR3 spans 14 amino acids. V was pared by 1 base and J by 6 bases, with 12 bases between. Germline lookup yields CDR1 SGHAT and CDR2 FQNNGV. CDR3 nucleotide sequence: TGTGCCAGCAGCTTAGCCGGGCCAGGGAAGACCCAGTACTTC. Translating gives CASSLAGPGKTQYF.

The CDR3 sequence: CASSVISTQYF. In nucleotides, the CDR3 is TGTGCCAGCAGCGTTATTTCGACCCAGTACTTC. The chain recombines TRBV7-2 with TRBJ2-5; D not certain. Per the germline V gene, CDR1 is SGHTA and CDR2 is FQGNSA. This CDR3 is built from 11 residues. Trimming shortened V by 5 bases and J by 7 bases, and 8 bases separated the two germline ends.

The rearrangement joins TRBV29-1 to TRBJ1-1; TRBD1 aligns across 9 bases. CDR1 is SQVTM and CDR2 is ANQGSEA in the germline V gene. The CDR3 has 15 amino acids. With 2 bases clipped from V and 5 bases from J, the junction kept 9 bases outside the gene matches. The CDR3 loop reads CSVEKADRGGTEAFF. CDR3 DNA sequence: TGCAGCGTTGAAAAGGCGGACAGGGGCGGGACTGAAGCTTTCTTT.